The 21 T cell receptor beta chains below all came from one sample that was sequenced in a study of blood T cell repertoires in COVID-19. The repertoire was sequenced with immunoSEQ multiplex PCR; TCRdb's copy has only in-frame clones and lacks some. This table has tens of thousands of clones, 88% appearing once. Sequencing input: peripheral blood. The receptors derive from a woman aged 55-69 years with COVID-19, enrolled during active disease.

V is TRBV10-1 and J is TRBJ2-1, with 8 bases lining up with TRBD2. The V gene end was trimmed by 4 bases and the J gene end by 7 bases; junction bases not matched to a gene: 6. The CDR3 runs 14 residues. CDR1 WNHNN and CDR2 SYGVQD come from the germline V gene (reference sequence). DNA for the CDR3: TGCGCCAGCAGTGGGGGGTTAGCGGGGAATGAGCAGTTCTTC. Translating it yields CASSGGLAGNEQFF.

The gene calls are TRBV5-1 and TRBJ2-3; D possibly corresponds to TRBD1 (6 bases). V was trimmed by 4 bases and J by 5 bases, leaving 14 bases between them. The CDR3 loop spans 14 amino acids. Germline values: CDR1 SGHRS, CDR2 YFSETQ. As DNA, the CDR3 is TGCGCCAGCAGCCCTGGACAGCAGAAAGATACGCAGTATTTT. As protein: CASSPGQQKDTQYF.

V and J are TRBV4-1 and TRBJ2-1; 13 nucleotides match TRBD2. The CDR3 is 16 residues long. The J segment lost 6 bases and the V segment lost 3 bases, leaving 5 bases of the junction unmatched. Germline V lookup: CDR1 MGHRA, CDR2 YSYEKL. CDR3 residues: CASSHSGTSGVNEQFF. The CDR3 coding sequence is TGCGCCAGCAGCCACTCCGGGACTAGCGGGGTCAATGAGCAGTTCTTC.

The CDR3 loop is CASSSVVSGNTIYF. For the CDR3, the DNA is TGTGCCAGCAGCTCGGTCGTCTCTGGAAACACCATATATTTT. This chain uses TRBV6-5 with TRBJ1-3; D is unresolved. CDR1 is MNHEY and CDR2 is SVGAGI in the germline V gene. CDR3 length: 14 residues. Trimming pared 6 bases from V and 0 bases from J, leaving 9 bases between.

This chain connects TRBV10-3 to TRBJ2-3; 9 positions agree with TRBD2. CDR3 length equals 14 residues. V lost 7 bases and J lost 4; bases outside the gene matches: 6. CDR1 is ENHRY and CDR2 is SYGVKD in the germline V gene. The CDR3 DNA reads as TGTGCCATCAATAGCGGGAGTCGCGCAGATACGCAGTATTTT. Translation: CAINSGSRADTQYF.

The chain joins TRBV19 to TRBJ2-2; possible D gene TRBD2, 5 bases. The germline V gene encodes CDR1 LNHDA and CDR2 SQIVND (reference sequence). The CDR3 loop spans 13 amino acids. V dropped 9 bases and J dropped 1 base, with 9 bases sitting between them. The CDR3 region has the DNA TGTGCCAGCTCGGACTTGAACACCGGGGAGCTGTTTTTT. Its protein is CASSDLNTGELFF. Complete variable domain (other parts from reference TRBV19 and TRBJ2-2): DGGITQSPKYLFRKEGQNVTLSCEQNLNHDAMYWYRQDPGQGLRLIYYSQIVNDFQKGDIAEGYSVSREKKESFPLTVTSAQKNPTAFYLCASSDLNTGELFFGEGSRLTVL.

This clone was detected only once. DNA of the CDR3: TGCAGCGTTGAAACGGGAACTAGCGGGAGCAATGAGCAGTTCTTC. The encoded protein is CSVETGTSGSNEQFF. The chain employs TRBV29-1 and TRBJ2-1; 11 positions agree with TRBD2. The trim removed 2 bases at V and 6 bases at J, leaving 6 bases unmatched. Per the germline V gene, CDR1 is SQVTM and CDR2 is ANQGSEA. This CDR3 region has 15 residues.

The chain links TRBV28 to TRBJ1-2; 12 nucleotides agree with TRBD1. Unmatched junction bases numbered 10, after V lost 10 bases and J lost 4 bases. The CDR3 spans 15 residues. Germline V gene lookup returns CDR1 MDHEN and CDR2 SYDVKM. The DNA for the CDR3 is TGTGCCACCCCCGGGACAGGGGGCTTGGGCTATGGCTACACCTTC. It codes for CATPGTGGLGYGYTF.

This clone was recorded only once. The chain links TRBV2 to TRBJ2-2, with D maybe TRBD1 (6 bases). Between the trimmed V and J ends, which lost 6 bases and 5 bases, there was a span of 22 bases. The CDR3 contains 17 residues. The germline V gene has CDR1 SNHLY and CDR2 FYNNEI. CDR3 protein: CASRGPETGLETGELFF. The CDR3 coding sequence is TGTGCCAGCAGGGGCCCTGAAACAGGGTTGGAAACCGGGGAGCTGTTTTTT.

This clone has only a few counts. The chain has TRBV7-2 and TRBJ1-2; 7 bases fit TRBD1. Trimming took 1 base from V and 2 from J; bases not matched to a gene: 4. Germline V lookup: CDR1 SGHTA, CDR2 FQGNSA. The CDR3 length is 15 residues. This chain's CDR3 is CASSLDPGGNYGYTF. CDR3 in DNA: TGTGCCAGCAGCTTAGATCCAGGGGGGAACTATGGCTACACCTTC.

The chain carries TRBV9 and TRBJ2-4; TRBD2 matches 10 bases. Germline V gene sequence: CDR1 SGDLS, CDR2 YYNGEE. Unmatched junction bases numbered 5, after V lost 4 bases and J lost 4 bases. The CDR3 has 15 residues. The CDR3 nucleotides read TGTGCCAGCAGCCCCTTGACTAGCGGGAAAAACATTCAGTACTTC. It translates to CASSPLTSGKNIQYF.

This sequence joins TRBV2 and TRBJ2-5; D gene ambiguous. V dropped 7 bases and J dropped 4 bases, with 16 bases sitting between them. Germline V CDR1 and CDR2: SNHLY, FYNNEI. The CDR3 has 14 residues. CDR3 DNA sequence: TGTGCCAGCAAACTTGACCCAGCGAGAGAGACCCAGTACTTC. It yields the protein CASKLDPARETQYF.

This clone appeared a single time. This chain joins TRBV7-9 and TRBJ2-3; D perhaps matches TRBD2 (5 bases). The CDR3 length is 15 residues. V shed 3 bases and J shed 2 bases, with 12 bases lying between them. CDR1 is SEHNR and CDR2 is FQNEAQ in the germline V gene (reference sequence). The CDR3 here is CASSFILGDTDTQYF. The CDR3 DNA follows: TGTGCCAGCAGCTTTATCTTGGGAGACACAGATACGCAGTATTTT.

The chain combines TRBV30 with TRBJ2-7; D may be TRBD2 (5 bases). Looked up from germline, CDR1 is GTSNPN and CDR2 is SVGIG (reference sequence). This CDR3 is 10 amino acids long. V was clipped by 7 bases and J by 10 bases, with 14 bases between them. The CDR3 spells CAYARDIQYF. CDR3 nucleotide sequence: TGTGCCTACGCTCGGGATATACAGTACTTC.

The chain employs TRBV7-2 and TRBJ1-4, with 10 bases matching TRBD1. Germline V CDR1 and CDR2: SGHTA, FQGNSA. The V segment lost 5 bases and the J segment 8 bases; nucleotides outside the gene matches: 8. CDR3 size: 15 residues. The CDR3 reads CASSRQTGGKEKLFF. In nucleotides, the CDR3 is TGTGCCAGCAGCAGGCAGACAGGGGGCAAGGAAAAACTGTTTTTT. Variable domain in full (rest from reference TRBV7-2 and TRBJ1-4): GAGVSQSPSNKVTEKGKDVELRCDPISGHTALYWYRQSLGQGLEFLIYFQGNSAPDKSGLPSDRFSAERTGGSVSTLTIQRTQQEDSAVYLCASSRQTGGKEKLFFGSGTQLSVL.

This chain uses TRBV10-3 with TRBJ2-5, with TRBD2 as a possible D gene (6 bases). Trimming pared 8 bases from V and 5 bases from J, leaving 18 bases between. The CDR3 length is 14 residues. In germline, CDR1 is ENHRY, CDR2 SYGVKD. In nucleotides, the CDR3 is TGTGCCATCTCAGCAGCCGAGGAGGGGGAGACCCAGTACTTC. It codes for CAISAAEEGETQYF.

This sequence joins TRBV29-1 and TRBJ2-7; 9 bases agree with TRBD2. Germline V gives CDR1 SQVTM, CDR2 ANQGSEA. The CDR3 is 12 amino acids. V dropped 5 bases and J dropped 5; count of bases not matched to a gene: 4. The CDR3 sequence is CSVNLAGDEQYF. In DNA form, the CDR3 reads TGCAGCGTTAATTTAGCGGGAGACGAGCAGTACTTC.

The chain has TRBV29-1 and TRBJ2-1; TRBD2 might be the D (5 bases). Trimming removed 7 bases from V and 13 bases from J, with 14 bases in between. The CDR3 runs 10 residues. Germline V lookup: CDR1 SQVTM, CDR2 ANQGSEA. CDR3: CSAKLDLQFF. CDR3 DNA: TGCAGCGCCAAACTAGATCTCCAGTTCTTC.

This rearrangement joins TRBV2 to TRBJ1-1; D is uncertain. CDR1 and CDR2 from the germline V gene are SNHLY and FYNNEI. CDR3 length: 12 residues. Trimming cost V 10 bases and J 2 bases, with 11 bases left between them. CDR3 protein: CAIEEGNTEAFF. The CDR3 nucleotides are TGTGCCATTGAGGAGGGCAACACTGAAGCTTTCTTT.

The V gene is TRBV19, the J gene TRBJ1-6, with TRBD1 matching over 8 bases. V lost 9 bases to trimming and J lost 7 bases; unmatched junction nucleotides: 5. The CDR3 runs 13 residues. Germline CDR1 is LNHDA and CDR2 is SQIVND (reference sequence). In DNA form, the CDR3 reads TGTGCCAGCCACGGACAGGGAAATTCACCCCTCCACTTT. This sequence encodes CASHGQGNSPLHF. Variable domain in full (rest from reference TRBV19 and TRBJ1-6): DGGITQSPKYLFRKEGQNVTLSCEQNLNHDAMYWYRQDPGQGLRLIYYSQIVNDFQKGDIAEGYSVSREKKESFPLTVTSAQKNPTAFYLCASHGQGNSPLHFGNGTRLTVT.

The V gene is TRBV27, the J gene TRBJ2-2; 8 bases line up with TRBD2. CDR1 is MNHEY, CDR2 SMNVEV, per germline (reference sequence). The CDR3 totals 18 residues. The J segment lost 5 bases and the V segment lost 3 bases, leaving 14 bases of the junction unmatched. DNA of the CDR3: TGTGCCAGCAGTTTCCGATGGAGAGCGGGGGTTAATACCGGGGAGCTGTTTTTT. Its protein product is CASSFRWRAGVNTGELFF.